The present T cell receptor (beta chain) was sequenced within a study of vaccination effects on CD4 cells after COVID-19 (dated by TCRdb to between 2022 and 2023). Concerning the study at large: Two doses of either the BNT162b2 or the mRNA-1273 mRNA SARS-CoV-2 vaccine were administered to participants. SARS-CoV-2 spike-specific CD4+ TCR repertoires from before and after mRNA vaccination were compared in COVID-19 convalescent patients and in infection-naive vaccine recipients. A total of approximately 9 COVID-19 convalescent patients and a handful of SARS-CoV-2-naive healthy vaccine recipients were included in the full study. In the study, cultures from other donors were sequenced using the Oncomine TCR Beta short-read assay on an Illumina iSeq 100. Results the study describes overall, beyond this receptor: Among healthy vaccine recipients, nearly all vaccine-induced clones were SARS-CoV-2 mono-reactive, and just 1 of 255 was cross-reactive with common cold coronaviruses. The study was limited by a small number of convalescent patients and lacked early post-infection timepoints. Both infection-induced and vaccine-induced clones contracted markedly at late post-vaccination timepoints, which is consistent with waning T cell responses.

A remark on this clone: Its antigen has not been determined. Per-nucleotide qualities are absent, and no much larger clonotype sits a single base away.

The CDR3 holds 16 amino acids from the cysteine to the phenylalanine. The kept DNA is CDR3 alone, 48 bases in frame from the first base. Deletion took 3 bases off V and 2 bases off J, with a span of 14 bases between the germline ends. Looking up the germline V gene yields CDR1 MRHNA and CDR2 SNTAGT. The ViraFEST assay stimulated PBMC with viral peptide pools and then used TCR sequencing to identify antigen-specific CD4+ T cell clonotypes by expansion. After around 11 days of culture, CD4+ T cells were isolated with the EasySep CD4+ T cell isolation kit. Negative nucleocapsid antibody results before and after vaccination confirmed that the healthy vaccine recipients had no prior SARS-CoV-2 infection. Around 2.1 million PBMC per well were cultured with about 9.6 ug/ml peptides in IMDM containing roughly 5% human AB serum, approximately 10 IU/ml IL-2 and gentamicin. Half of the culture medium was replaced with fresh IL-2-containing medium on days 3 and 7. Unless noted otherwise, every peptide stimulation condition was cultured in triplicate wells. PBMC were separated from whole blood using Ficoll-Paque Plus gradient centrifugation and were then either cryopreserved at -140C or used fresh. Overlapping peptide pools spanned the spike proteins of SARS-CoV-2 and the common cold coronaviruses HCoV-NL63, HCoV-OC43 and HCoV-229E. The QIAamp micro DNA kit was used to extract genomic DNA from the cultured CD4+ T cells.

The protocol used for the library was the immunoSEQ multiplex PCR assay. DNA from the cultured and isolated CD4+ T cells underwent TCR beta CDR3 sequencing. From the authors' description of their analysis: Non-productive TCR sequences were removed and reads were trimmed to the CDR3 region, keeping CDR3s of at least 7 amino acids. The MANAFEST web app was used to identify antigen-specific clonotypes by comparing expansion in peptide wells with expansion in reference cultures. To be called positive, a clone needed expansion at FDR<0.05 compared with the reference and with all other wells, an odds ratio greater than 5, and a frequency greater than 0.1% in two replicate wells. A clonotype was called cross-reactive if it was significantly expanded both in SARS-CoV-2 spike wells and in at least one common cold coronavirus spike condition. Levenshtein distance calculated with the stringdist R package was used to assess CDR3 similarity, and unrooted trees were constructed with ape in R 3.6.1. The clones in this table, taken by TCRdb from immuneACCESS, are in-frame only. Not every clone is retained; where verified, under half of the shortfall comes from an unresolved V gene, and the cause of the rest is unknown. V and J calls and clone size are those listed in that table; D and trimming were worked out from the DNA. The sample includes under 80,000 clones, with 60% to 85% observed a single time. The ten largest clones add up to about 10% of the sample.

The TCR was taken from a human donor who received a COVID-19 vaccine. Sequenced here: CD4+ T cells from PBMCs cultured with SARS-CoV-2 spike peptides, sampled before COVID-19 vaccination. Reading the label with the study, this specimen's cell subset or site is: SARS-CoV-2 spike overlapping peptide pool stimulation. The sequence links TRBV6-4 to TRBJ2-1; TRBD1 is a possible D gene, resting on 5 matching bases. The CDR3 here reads CASSEGVRGAYNEQFF. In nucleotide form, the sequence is TGTGCCAGCAGTGAAGGGGTGAGAGGAGCCTACAATGAGCAGTTCTTC.